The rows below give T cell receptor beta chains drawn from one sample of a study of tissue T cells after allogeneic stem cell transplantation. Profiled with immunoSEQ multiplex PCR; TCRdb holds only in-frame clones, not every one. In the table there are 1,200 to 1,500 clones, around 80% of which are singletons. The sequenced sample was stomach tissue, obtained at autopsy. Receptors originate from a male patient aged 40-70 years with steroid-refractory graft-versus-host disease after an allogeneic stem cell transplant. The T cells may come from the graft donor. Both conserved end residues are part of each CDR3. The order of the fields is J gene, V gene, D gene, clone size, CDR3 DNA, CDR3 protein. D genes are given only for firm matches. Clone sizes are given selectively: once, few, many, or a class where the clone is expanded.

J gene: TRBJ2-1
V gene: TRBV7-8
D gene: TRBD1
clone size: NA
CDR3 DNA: TGTGCCAGCAGCTTGGCCGGGACAGGGACAACTGTGGGTGAGCAGTTCTTC
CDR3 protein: CASSLAGTGTTVGEQFF

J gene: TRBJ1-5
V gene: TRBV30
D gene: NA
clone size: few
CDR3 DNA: TGTGCCTGGAGCTTTGGGGGGAATCAGCCCCAGCATTTT
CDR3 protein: CAWSFGGNQPQHF

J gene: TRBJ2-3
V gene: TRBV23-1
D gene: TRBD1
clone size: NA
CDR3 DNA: TGCGCCAGCAGTCAAACCCTCGACAGGGCTAGCACAGATACGCAGTATTTT
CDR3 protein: CASSQTLDRASTDTQYF

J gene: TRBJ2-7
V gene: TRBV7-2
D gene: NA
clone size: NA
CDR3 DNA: TGTGCCAGCAGCTACCCGGGGACTCTCCGGTCCTACGAGCAGTACTTC
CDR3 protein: CASSYPGTLRSYEQYF

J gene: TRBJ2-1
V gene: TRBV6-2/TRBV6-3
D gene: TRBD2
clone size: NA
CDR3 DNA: TGTGCCAGCAGTTCCCGGGGGGACAATGAGCAGTTCTTC
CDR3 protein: CASSSRGDNEQFF

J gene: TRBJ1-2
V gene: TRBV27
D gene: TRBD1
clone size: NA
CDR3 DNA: TGTGCCAGCAGTTTGGGGACAGTCTATGGCTACACCTTC
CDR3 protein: CASSLGTVYGYTF

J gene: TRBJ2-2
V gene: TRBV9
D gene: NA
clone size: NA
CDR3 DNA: TGTGCCAGCAGCCTCAACACCGGGGAGCTGTTTTTT
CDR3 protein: CASSLNTGELFF

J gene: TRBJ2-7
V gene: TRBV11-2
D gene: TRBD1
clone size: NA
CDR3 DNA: TGTGCCAGCAGCCTCAGACAGGGGGCTCGCAACGAGCAGTACTTC
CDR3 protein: CASSLRQGARNEQYF

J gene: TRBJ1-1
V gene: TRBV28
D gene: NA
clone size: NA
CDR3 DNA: TGTGCCACCCGGAGGACATCCGAAGCTTTCTTT
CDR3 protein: CATRRTSEAFF

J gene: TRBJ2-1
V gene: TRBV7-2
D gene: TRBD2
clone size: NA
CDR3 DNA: TGTGCCAGCAGCCTGACTAGCGGACCTTACAATGAGCAGTTCTTC
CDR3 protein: CASSLTSGPYNEQFF

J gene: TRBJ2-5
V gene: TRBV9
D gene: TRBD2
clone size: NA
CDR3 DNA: TGTGCCAGCAGCCCCAGACTAGCGGTACAAGAGACCCAGTACTTC
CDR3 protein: CASSPRLAVQETQYF

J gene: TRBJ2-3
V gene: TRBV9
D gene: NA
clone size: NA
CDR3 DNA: TGTGCCAGCTGCGAACTAGGGAGCACAGATACGCAGTATTTT
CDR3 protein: CASCELGSTDTQYF

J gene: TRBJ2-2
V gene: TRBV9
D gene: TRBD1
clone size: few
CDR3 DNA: TGTGCCAGCAGCCCCCCGACAGGGACCGGGGAGCTGTTTTTT
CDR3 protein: CASSPPTGTGELFF

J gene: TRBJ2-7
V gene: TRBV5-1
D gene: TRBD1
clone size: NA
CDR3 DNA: TGCGCCAGCAGCTTTGACAGGGGTGGCTCCTACGAGCAGTACTTC
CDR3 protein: CASSFDRGGSYEQYF

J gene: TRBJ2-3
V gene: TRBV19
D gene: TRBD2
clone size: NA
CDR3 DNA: TGTGCCAGTAGTGTCGACCGGGGGGGGGCATCCACAGATACGCAGTATTTT
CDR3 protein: CASSVDRGGASTDTQYF

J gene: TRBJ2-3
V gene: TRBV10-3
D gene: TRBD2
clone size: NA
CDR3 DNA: TGTGCCATCAGTGATCCGGGACATGGGGGGAGCGGGAGGGATACGCAGTATTTT
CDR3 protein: CAISDPGHGGSGRDTQYF

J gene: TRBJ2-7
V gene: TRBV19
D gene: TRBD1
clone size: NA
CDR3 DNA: TGTGCCAGTAGTTGGTCCGGGACAGGGGGAAAGAACGAGCAGTACTTC
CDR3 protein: CASSWSGTGGKNEQYF

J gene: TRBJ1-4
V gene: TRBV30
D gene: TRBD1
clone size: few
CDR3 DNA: TGTGCCTGGAGTGAAGGGGGCGCGGGGGAAAAACTGTTTTTT
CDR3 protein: CAWSEGGAGEKLFF

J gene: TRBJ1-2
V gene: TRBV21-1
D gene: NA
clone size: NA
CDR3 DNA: TGTGCCAGCAGCGGACAGGGTTGGTGCTACACCTTC
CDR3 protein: CASSGQGWCYTF

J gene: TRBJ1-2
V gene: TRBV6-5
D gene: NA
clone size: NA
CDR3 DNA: TGTGCCAGCAGTTACGTCTTGACAGCTAGCTATGGCTACACCTTC
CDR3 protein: CASSYVLTASYGYTF

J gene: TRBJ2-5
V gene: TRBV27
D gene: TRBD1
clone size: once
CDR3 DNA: TGTGCCAGCAGGAGACAGGGCACACAAGAGACCCAGTACTTC
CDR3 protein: CASRRQGTQETQYF

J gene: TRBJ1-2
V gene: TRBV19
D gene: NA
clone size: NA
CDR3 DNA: TGTGCCACCTCGGACACGGATACATATGGCTACACCTTC
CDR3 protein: CATSDTDTYGYTF

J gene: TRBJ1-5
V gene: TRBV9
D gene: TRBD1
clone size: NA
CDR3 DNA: TGTGCCAGCAGCGTAGGGACAGGGGGATTCGGCGATCAGCCCCAGCATTTT
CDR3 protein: CASSVGTGGFGDQPQHF

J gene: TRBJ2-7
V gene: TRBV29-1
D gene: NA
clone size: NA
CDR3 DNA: TGCAGCGTTCCGGGTCCCTCCTACGAGCAGTACTTC
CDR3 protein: CSVPGPSYEQYF

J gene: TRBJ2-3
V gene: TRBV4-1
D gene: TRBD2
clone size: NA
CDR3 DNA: TGCGCCAGCAGCCCGCGGGAGGACGGGCGGACAGATACGCAGTATTTT
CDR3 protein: CASSPREDGRTDTQYF

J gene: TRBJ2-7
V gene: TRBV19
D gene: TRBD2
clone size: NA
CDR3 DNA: TGTGCCAGTAGTATAGGGGGGGGGAGCTCCTACGAGCAGTACTTC
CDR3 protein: CASSIGGGSSYEQYF

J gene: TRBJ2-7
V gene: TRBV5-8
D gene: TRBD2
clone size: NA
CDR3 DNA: TGTGCCAGCAGCTTGGCCCGCGGGGGGGCCTACGAGCAGTACTTC
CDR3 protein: CASSLARGGAYEQYF

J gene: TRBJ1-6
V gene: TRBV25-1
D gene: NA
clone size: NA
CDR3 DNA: TGTGCCAGCAGTCCGGCCGCCTATAATTCACCCCTCCACTTT
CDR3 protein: CASSPAAYNSPLHF

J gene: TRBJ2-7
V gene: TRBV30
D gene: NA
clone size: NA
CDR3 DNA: TGTGCCTGGAGTTTCGGGCCGTACGAGCAGTACTTC
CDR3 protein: CAWSFGPYEQYF

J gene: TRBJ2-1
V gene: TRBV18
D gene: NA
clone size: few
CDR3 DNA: TGTGCCAGCTCACACGACTACACGGGGTCCAATGAGCAGTTCTTC
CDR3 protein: CASSHDYTGSNEQFF

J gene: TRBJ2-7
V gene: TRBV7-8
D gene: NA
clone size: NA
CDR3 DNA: TGTGCCAGCAGCATTCAACAGGGCAGCTCCTACGAGCAGTACTTC
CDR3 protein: CASSIQQGSSYEQYF

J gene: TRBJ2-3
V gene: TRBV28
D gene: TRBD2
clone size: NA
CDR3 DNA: TGTGCCAGCAGGGACGGGGGGGCAAGCACAGATACGCAGTATTTT
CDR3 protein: CASRDGGASTDTQYF

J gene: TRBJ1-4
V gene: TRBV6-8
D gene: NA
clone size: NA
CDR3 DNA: TGTGCCACCTATACCGAAAAACTGTTTTTT
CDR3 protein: CATYTEKLFF

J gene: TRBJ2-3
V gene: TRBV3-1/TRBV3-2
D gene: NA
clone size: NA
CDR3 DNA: TGTGCCAGCAGCGAAGACAGGATCAGCACAGATACGCAGTATTTT
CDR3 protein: CASSEDRISTDTQYF

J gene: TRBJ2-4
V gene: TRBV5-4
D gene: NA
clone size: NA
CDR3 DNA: TGTGCCAGCAGCTTGTACGAGGGGGACATTCAGTACTTC
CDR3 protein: CASSLYEGDIQYF

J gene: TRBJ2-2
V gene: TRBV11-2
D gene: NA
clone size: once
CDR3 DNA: TGTGCCAGCAGCATACAGCAGGGGGGGTCGACCGGGGAGCTGTTTTTT
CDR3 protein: CASSIQQGGSTGELFF

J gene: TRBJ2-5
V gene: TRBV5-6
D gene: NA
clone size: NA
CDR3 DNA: TGTGCCAGCAGCTTGGTACCAGAGACCCAGTACTTC
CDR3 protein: CASSLVPETQYF

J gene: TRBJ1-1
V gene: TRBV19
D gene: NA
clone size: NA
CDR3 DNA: TGTGCCAGTAGTCCCCGACAGTCGCGGACTGAAGCTTTCTTT
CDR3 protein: CASSPRQSRTEAFF

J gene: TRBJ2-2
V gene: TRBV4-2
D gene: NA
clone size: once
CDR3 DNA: TGTGCCAGCAGCCAAGAATCATCGAACACCGGGGAGCTGTTTTTT
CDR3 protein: CASSQESSNTGELFF

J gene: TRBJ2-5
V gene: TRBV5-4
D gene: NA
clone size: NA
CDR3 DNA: TGTGCCAGCAGCTTGTGGGGCGGGAAGACCCAGTACTTC
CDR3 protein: CASSLWGGKTQYF

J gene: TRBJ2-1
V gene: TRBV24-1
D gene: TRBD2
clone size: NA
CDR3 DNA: TGTGCCACCAGTGATTTATCGACTAGCGGGGGGATCGATGAGCAGTTCTTC
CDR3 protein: CATSDLSTSGGIDEQFF

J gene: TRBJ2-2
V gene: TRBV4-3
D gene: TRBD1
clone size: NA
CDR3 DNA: TGCGCCAGCAGCCAACCTGGGACAGGGCTGCCCGGGGAGCTGTTTTTT
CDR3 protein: CASSQPGTGLPGELFF

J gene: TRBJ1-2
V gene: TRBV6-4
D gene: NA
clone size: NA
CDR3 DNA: TGTGCCAGCACTGAAACGGGGGGCGCAAGTGGCTACACCTTC
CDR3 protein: CASTETGGASGYTF

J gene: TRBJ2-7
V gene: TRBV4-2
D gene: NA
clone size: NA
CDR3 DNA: TGTGCCAGCAGCCAAGTCGATTCCCAAGATTATGGCGAGCAGTACTTC
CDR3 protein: CASSQVDSQDYGEQYF

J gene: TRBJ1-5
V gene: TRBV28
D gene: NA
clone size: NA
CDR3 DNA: TGTGCCAGCAAGGTGGCAGGGAGCAATCAGCCCCAGCATTTT
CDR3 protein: CASKVAGSNQPQHF

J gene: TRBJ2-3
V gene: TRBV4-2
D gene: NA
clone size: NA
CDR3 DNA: TGTGCCAGCAGCCAAGAAGGCGCTAGTCGTATCACAGATACGCAGTATTTT
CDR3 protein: CASSQEGASRITDTQYF

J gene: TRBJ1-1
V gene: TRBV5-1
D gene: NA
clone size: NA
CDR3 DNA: TGCGCCAGCAGGGAGGGGGGGATGAACACTGAAGCTTTCTTT
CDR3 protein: CASREGGMNTEAFF

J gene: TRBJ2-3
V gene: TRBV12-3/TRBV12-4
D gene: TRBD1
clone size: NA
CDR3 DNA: TGTGCCAGCACCGCAGGGGGAGATACGCAGTATTTT
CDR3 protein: CASTAGGDTQYF

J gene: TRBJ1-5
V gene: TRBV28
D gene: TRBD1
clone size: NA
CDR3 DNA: TGTGCCAGCAGTGCCGGGACAGGTAGGACCCAGCCCCAGCATTTT
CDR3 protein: CASSAGTGRTQPQHF

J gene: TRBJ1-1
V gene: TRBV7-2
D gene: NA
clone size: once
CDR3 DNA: TGTGCCAGCAGGCCTGCCGGGCCCCTTTGGAACACTGAAGCTTTCTTT
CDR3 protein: CASRPAGPLWNTEAFF

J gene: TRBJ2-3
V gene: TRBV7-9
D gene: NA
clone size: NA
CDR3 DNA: TGTGCCAGCCTCCAGGCAGGATCTTATACGCAGTATTTT
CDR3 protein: CASLQAGSYTQYF

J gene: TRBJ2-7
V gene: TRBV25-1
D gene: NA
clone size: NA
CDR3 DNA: TGTGCCAGCCAGAAATTCTACGAGCAGTACTTC
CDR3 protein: CASQKFYEQYF

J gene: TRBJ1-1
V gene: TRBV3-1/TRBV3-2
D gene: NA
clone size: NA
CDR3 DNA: TGTGCCAGCAGCCCCAGGGGACGGTGGGGAGGGGCAATGAACACTGAAGCTTTCTTT
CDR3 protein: CASSPRGRWGGAMNTEAFF